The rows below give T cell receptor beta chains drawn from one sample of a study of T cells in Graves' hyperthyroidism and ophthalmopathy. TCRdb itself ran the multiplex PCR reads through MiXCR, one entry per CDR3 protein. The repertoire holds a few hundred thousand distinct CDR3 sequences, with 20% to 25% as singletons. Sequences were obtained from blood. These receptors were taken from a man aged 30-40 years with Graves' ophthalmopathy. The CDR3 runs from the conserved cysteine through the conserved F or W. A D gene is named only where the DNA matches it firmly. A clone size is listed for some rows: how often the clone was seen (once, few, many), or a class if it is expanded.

TGTGCCAGCGGGGAGAACATCTATGGCTACACCTTC	CASGENIYGYTF	.	TRBV27	TRBJ1-2	.
TGCGCCAGCAGCCCTGAGCAGTTCTTC	CASSPEQFF	.	TRBV5-1	TRBJ2-1	.
TGTGCCAGCAGTCCCGGGACAGGGACAGCCAAAAACATTCAGTACTTC	CASSPGTGTAKNIQYF	many	TRBV28	TRBJ2-4	TRBD1
TGTGCCTGGGATGGTGGGAGGATGAATGAGCAGTTCTTC	CAWDGGRMNEQFF	many	TRBV30	TRBJ2-1	.
TGTGCCAGCAGCTTAACCCCGGGATCATACAATGAGCAGTTCTTC	CASSLTPGSYNEQFF	many	TRBV7-3	TRBJ2-1	.
TGTGCCAGCAGCATTAGCGGGAGGGCCGCTAATGAGCAGTTCTTC	CASSISGRAANEQFF	once	TRBV7-3	TRBJ2-1	TRBD2
TGCAGCGTTGTGGGCCCGGGAGCCAAAAACATTCAGTACTTC	CSVVGPGAKNIQYF	.	TRBV29-1	TRBJ2-4	.
TGTGCCAGCAGCTCGCTTCCTACGAACACTGAAGCTTTCTTT	CASSSLPTNTEAFF	many	TRBV9	TRBJ1-1	.
TGCAGCGTCCCGACAGGGGTGGGGAACATTCAGTACTTC	CSVPTGVGNIQYF	.	TRBV29-1	TRBJ2-4	TRBD1
TGTGCCAGCAGCTTAAGACAGGGAGGAGAGGGCTACACCTTC	CASSLRQGGEGYTF	many	TRBV11-2	TRBJ1-2	TRBD1
TGTGCCAGCAGTACTCAGAGGGGCGTCGCTCAGCCCCAGCATTTT	CASSTQRGVAQPQHF	.	TRBV7-2	TRBJ1-5	.
TGTGCCAGCAGCGACAGGGCGAATCAGCCCCAGCATTTT	CASSDRANQPQHF	few	TRBV6-1	TRBJ1-5	TRBD1
TGTGCCAGCAGTTTGGCAGGGAATGGCGATTACACTGAAGCTTTCTTT	CASSLAGNGDYTEAFF	many	TRBV28	TRBJ1-1	.
TGTGCCAGCAGCCAAGCGTCTAGCGGGATATATGAGCAGTTCTTC	CASSQASSGIYEQFF	many	TRBV3-1	TRBJ2-1	TRBD2
TGCGCCAGCAGCCTGGTGGCGGGAGTGACAGTCGAGCAGTACTTC	CASSLVAGVTVEQYF	many	TRBV5-1	TRBJ2-7	TRBD2
TGTGCCAGCAGCTTAGGGCGGGGACACTACAATGAGCAGTTCTTC	CASSLGRGHYNEQFF	many	TRBV11-2	TRBJ2-1	.
TGCAGTGCTAGAAACAGGGGGGGAAACACCATATATTTT	CSARNRGGNTIYF	.	TRBV20-1	TRBJ1-3	TRBD1
TGTGCCAGCAGATCTGACAGGGGCGACTACACTGAAGCTTTCTTT	CASRSDRGDYTEAFF	few	TRBV6-1	TRBJ1-1	TRBD1
TGCGCCAGCAGCCTTAGCGGGCCAAGCTCCTACAATGAGCAGTTCTTC	CASSLSGPSSYNEQFF	.	TRBV4-1	TRBJ2-1	TRBD2
TGCAGCGTTGAGAAAAGCGGGTACTATGGCTACACCTTC	CSVEKSGYYGYTF	once	TRBV29-1	TRBJ1-2	.
TGTGCCAGCAGTTTAAGGTCAGGGGAATACAATGAGCAGTTCTTC	CASSLRSGEYNEQFF	.	TRBV12-3/TRBV12-4	TRBJ2-1	.
TGTGCCATCAATACCCAGGGGGCCGACACTGAAGCTTTCTTT	CAINTQGADTEAFF	.	TRBV10-3	TRBJ1-1	TRBD1
TGCAGTGCGGCGGGACTAGCGGAAAGCTCCTACAATGAGCAGTTCTTC	CSAAGLAESSYNEQFF	.	TRBV20-1	TRBJ2-1	TRBD2
TGTGCCAGCAGCTTACAGACAGGGACAGAGACCCAGTACTTC	CASSLQTGTETQYF	.	TRBV7-6	TRBJ2-5	TRBD1
TGTGCCAGCAAGGGACAGGGTACCGGGGAGCTGTTTTTT	CASKGQGTGELFF	.	TRBV19	TRBJ2-2	TRBD1
TGTGCCAGCAGCTCCGGGACAGGGAGGATGAACACTGAAGCTTTCTTT	CASSSGTGRMNTEAFF	many	TRBV11-3	TRBJ1-1	TRBD1
TGTGCCAGCAGCGACGTGGGGGACAGGGAGAGGGGAAAACTGTTTTTT	CASSDVGDRERGKLFF	.	TRBV7-8	TRBJ1-4	TRBD1
TGTGCCAGCATCCACAGGGAACTAGCCAAAAACATTCAGTACTTC	CASIHRELAKNIQYF	.	TRBV12-3/TRBV12-4	TRBJ2-4	.
TGTGCCAGCAGCTACACAGGGGGCTACGACGAGCAGTACTTC	CASSYTGGYDEQYF	.	TRBV9	TRBJ2-7	TRBD1
TGTGCCACTCGACAGGACAATTCACCCCTCCACTTT	CATRQDNSPLHF	few	TRBV19	TRBJ1-6	.
TGTGCCTGGAGTGTAGACAGGGCTGGAAACACCATATATTTT	CAWSVDRAGNTIYF	many	TRBV30	TRBJ1-3	TRBD1
TGCAGCGTTGATATGGGGACCGGGGAGCTGTTTTTT	CSVDMGTGELFF	.	TRBV29-1	TRBJ2-2	.
TGTGCCAGCAGCTTCGGATTCGGCTACGAGCAGTACTTC	CASSFGFGYEQYF	.	TRBV7-3	TRBJ2-7	.
TGTGCCTGCAGGGACAGGGGAAGGGATGGCTACACCTTC	CACRDRGRDGYTF	few	TRBV30	TRBJ1-2	TRBD1
TGTGCTAGTGGTTTTCCGCTGGCGGCCAATGAGCAGTTCTTC	CASGFPLAANEQFF	few	TRBV12-5	TRBJ2-1	.
TGTGCCAGCTCGCTAGGGCGGACAGATACGCAGTATTTT	CASSLGRTDTQYF	many	TRBV27	TRBJ2-3	.
TGCAGTGCCAACCCCACGGGGACAGGGGATAAACTGTTTTTT	CSANPTGTGDKLFF	many	TRBV20-1	TRBJ1-4	TRBD1
TGTGCCAGCAGTTTGGTAGTATCGGTGGCAGAGAACACTGAAGCTTTCTTT	CASSLVVSVAENTEAFF	many	TRBV28	TRBJ1-1	.
TGTGCCTGGAGCCCCCAATTAGATCAGCCCCAGCATTTT	CAWSPQLDQPQHF	few	TRBV30	TRBJ1-5	.
TGCGCCAGCAGCTTATTACAGGGGACTGAAGCTTTCTTT	CASSLLQGTEAFF	.	TRBV5-1	TRBJ1-1	TRBD1
TGCGCCAGCAGCTTAATACCAGGGGCGGACACCGGGGAGCTGTTTTTT	CASSLIPGADTGELFF	.	TRBV5-1	TRBJ2-2	.
TGCGCCAGCAGTCAAGACAGGTTGGGCTCCTACAATGAGCAGTTCTTC	CASSQDRLGSYNEQFF	.	TRBV5-1	TRBJ2-1	.
TGTGCCAGCAGCCTAATGGGACAGGGGCGATCTGGGGCCAACGTCCTGACTTTC	CASSLMGQGRSGANVLTF	few	TRBV4-2	TRBJ2-6	TRBD1
TGCAGTGCCAATCGGGGGACAGTAGAAGGTGAAAGACTCCACTTT	CSANRGTVEGERLHF	.	TRBV20-1	TRBJ1-6	TRBD1
TGTGCCAGCAGCCCCGCAGACACCTACGAGCAGTACTTC	CASSPADTYEQYF	.	TRBV2	TRBJ2-7	.
TGTGCTAGCAGCCCCGAAACGGGCAGGGTCTGGGATGAGCAGTTCTTC	CASSPETGRVWDEQFF	few	TRBV7-7	TRBJ2-1	.
TGCGCCAGCAGCATAAGTTTGGAGGGGGCTATCGGGGAGCTGTTTTTT	CASSISLEGAIGELFF	.	TRBV5-1	TRBJ2-2	.
TGTGCCAGCAGCTATCCAGGGCCGAACACTGAAGCTTTCTTT	CASSYPGPNTEAFF	.	TRBV7-9	TRBJ1-1	.
TGCAGTGCTAGAGAGGGACTGGGACCCCTGGCCAAAAACATTCAGTACTTC	CSAREGLGPLAKNIQYF	.	TRBV20-1	TRBJ2-4	.